These 30 T cell receptor beta chains came from one sample sequenced in a study of T-cell memory formation after mild COVID-19 (dated by TCRdb to the early 2020s). Receptor libraries were prepared by 5' RACE. The sequencer was an Illumina NovaSeq 6000. TCRdb ran its own pipeline on the public reads, namely fastp trimming at Q25 and MiXCR clone calling, and kept in-frame beta chains. Rows are combined by CDR3 protein, so each entry shows the most common genes and DNA. For this sample there are around 250,000 distinct CDR3 sequences; 15% to 20% appear just once. The ten largest make up 20% to 25% of the sample. Sequenced material: PBMCs or a T cell subset sorted from them (not recorded which). Receptor source: a man younger than 35 who had mild COVID-19 (a few samples of this study predate the infection). The sample titles of this study are shuffled in the database, so cell type and time point are left out; the donor was told from shared clones.

The V and J genes are TRBV2 and TRBJ2-3, with 8 bases identical to TRBD2. The CDR3 is 14 residues long. Germline CDR1 SNHLY, CDR2 FYNNEI. The V gene end was trimmed by 6 bases and the J gene end by 1 base; junction bases not matched to a gene: 3. The CDR3 here is CASRPLAGTDTQYF. As DNA, the CDR3 is TGTGCCAGCAGACCACTAGCGGGCACAGATACGCAGTATTTT.

The chain employs TRBV20-1 and TRBJ2-7; 10 bases agree with TRBD1. Trimming took 4 bases from V and 4 from J; bases not matched to a gene: 7. Looked up from germline, CDR1 is DFQATT and CDR2 is SNEGSKA (reference sequence). This CDR3 has 14 residues. Here the CDR3 DNA reads TGCAGTGCTACTCCCGGGACAGGGGCTTACGAGCAGTACGTC. Encoded protein: CSATPGTGAYEQYV.

The chain employs TRBV12-3 or TRBV12-4 and TRBJ2-3; D ambiguous. The CDR3 spans 14 residues. V was cut by 7 bases and J by 2 bases, with 13 bases left in between. Here the CDR3 reads CASTPGPLTDTQYF. The CDR3, as DNA: TGTGCCAGCACCCCCGGGCCCCTCACAGATACGCAGTATTTT.

V usage is TRBV4-2 and J usage is TRBJ2-4; D unclear. This CDR3 contains 16 residues. The germline CDR1 and CDR2 sequences are LGHNA and YNFKEQ. V was pared by 0 bases and J by 0 bases, with 9 bases between. CDR3 in amino acids: CASSQDVGKAKNIQYF. DNA for the CDR3: TGTGCCAGCAGCCAAGATGTTGGGAAAGCCAAAAACATTCAGTACTTC.

This clonotype was picked up a small number of times. The rearrangement uses TRBV12-3 or TRBV12-4 and TRBJ2-1; 11 bases match TRBD2. CDR3 length: 13 residues. V shed 8 bases and J 4 bases; nucleotides not matched to a gene: 1. CDR3 nucleotide sequence: TGTGCCAGCCGGACTAGCGGGTACAATGAGCAGTTCTTC. Encoded protein: CASRTSGYNEQFF.

In its sample, this clonotype was seen a few times. The V gene is TRBV6-2 or TRBV6-3, the J gene TRBJ2-2; D might be TRBD1 or TRBD2, each matching 5 bases. V lost 4 bases and J 7 bases, leaving 13 bases between the germline ends. The CDR3 extends over 14 amino acids. Germline CDR1 MNHEY, CDR2 SVGEGT. The CDR3 sequence: CASSSGRGYGELFF. Here the CDR3 DNA reads TGTGCCAGCAGTTCGGGGCGCGGTTACGGGGAGCTGTTTTTT.

The gene calls are TRBV6-5 and TRBJ1-1; D might be TRBD1 (5 bases). The germline gives CDR1 MNHEY, CDR2 SVGAGI. V lost 8 bases to trimming and J lost 4 bases, with 14 bases between them. The CDR3 is made up of 13 amino acids. The CDR3 region is CASRRGFVTEAFF. The CDR3 DNA reads as TGTGCCAGCCGCCGGGGGTTCGTCACTGAAGCTTTCTTT.

J is TRBJ2-3 and V is TRBV5-4; 11 positions agree with TRBD2. The germline CDR1 and CDR2 sequences are SGHNT and YYREEE (reference sequence). V shed 5 bases and J 4 bases; nucleotides not matched to a gene: 9. This CDR3 contains 16 residues. The DNA for the CDR3 is TGTGCCAGCAGTAGTTCCGGGACTAGCGGCTCAGATACGCAGTATTTT. Its translation: CASSSSGTSGSDTQYF.

This clonotype was counted a few times. The chain carries TRBV19 and TRBJ1-1; 8 bases match TRBD1. Germline V lookup: CDR1 LNHDA, CDR2 SQIVND (reference sequence). The trim removed 2 bases at V and 0 bases at J, leaving 5 bases unmatched. This CDR3 comprises 16 residues. This CDR3 is CASSIPLQGVNTEAFF. The CDR3 DNA reads TGTGCCAGTAGTATACCGCTACAGGGGGTGAACACTGAAGCTTTCTTT. Full variable domain (rest looked up from reference TRBV19 and TRBJ1-1): DGGITQSPKYLFRKEGQNVTLSCEQNLNHDAMYWYRQDPGQGLRLIYYSQIVNDFQKGDIAEGYSVSREKKESFPLTVTSAQKNPTAFYLCASSIPLQGVNTEAFFGQGTRLTVV.

The sample holds one count of this clonotype. The chain has TRBV6-5 and TRBJ2-2; possible D gene TRBD1, 6 bases. CDR1 and CDR2 from the germline V gene are MNHEY and SVGAGI. Trimming left V 5 bases short and J 4 bases short, with 20 bases between. The CDR3 covers 17 residues. As DNA, the CDR3 is TGTGCCAGCAGTAGTGGTCCCGGGACACCCTTCACCGGGGAGCTGTTTTTT. It yields the protein CASSSGPGTPFTGELFF.

The chain has TRBV6-5 and TRBJ1-1, with D possibly being TRBD1 (5 bases). Trimming removed 6 bases from V and 5 bases from J, with 13 bases in between. There are 13 residues in the CDR3. Germline CDR1 and CDR2: MNHEY and SVGAGI. CDR3 protein: CASSGQHRTEAFF. As DNA, the CDR3 is TGTGCCAGCAGCGGTCAGCACAGGACTGAAGCTTTCTTT.

This chain joins TRBV7-2 and TRBJ1-2; D not resolved. V lost 5 bases to trimming and J lost 4 bases, with 8 bases between them. The germline gives CDR1 SGHTA, CDR2 FQGNSA. CDR3 length equals 12 residues. The CDR3 DNA reads TGTGCCAGCAGCGCCAGCGGCTATGGCTACACCTTC. This codes for CASSASGYGYTF.

The chain employs TRBV18 and TRBJ1-2, with D possibly TRBD1 on 5 matching bases. CDR1 KGHSH and CDR2 LQKENI come from the germline V gene. With 2 bases removed from V and 4 bases from J, the gap between germline ends came to 11 bases. This CDR3 is built from 14 residues. The CDR3 here is CASSPAGFGYGYTF. In nucleotides, the CDR3 is TGTGCCAGCTCACCAGCAGGGTTTGGCTATGGCTACACCTTC.

The V and J genes are TRBV7-6 and TRBJ2-5, with 10 nucleotides matching TRBD2. The CDR3 runs 18 residues. The germline V gene encodes CDR1 SGHVS and CDR2 FNYEAQ. V shed 1 base, J shed 5 bases, and the junction held 13 bases outside the gene matches. The CDR3 loop reads CASSLDPLAGIASETQYF. The CDR3 coding sequence is TGTGCCAGCAGCTTAGACCCACTAGCGGGGATCGCGTCGGAGACCCAGTACTTC.

This clonotype showed up many times. V usage is TRBV7-9 and J usage is TRBJ2-3; 12 positions match TRBD1. Germline V gene lookup returns CDR1 SEHNR and CDR2 FQNEAQ (reference sequence). The trim removed 3 bases at V and 4 bases at J, leaving 2 bases unmatched. The CDR3 spans 15 residues. DNA of the CDR3: TGTGCCAGCAGCTTCGGGACAGGGGGCGCAGATACGCAGTATTTT. Encoded protein: CASSFGTGGADTQYF.

The V call is TRBV4-2, the J call TRBJ1-6; 9 bases fit TRBD1. V shed 4 bases and J 10 bases; nucleotides not matched to a gene: 11. Germline V gene sequence: CDR1 LGHNA, CDR2 YNFKEQ. The CDR3 is 16 residues long. This CDR3 is CASSRRGPGQGSPLHF. CDR3 nucleotide sequence: TGTGCCAGCAGCCGACGAGGCCCGGGACAGGGATCACCCCTCCACTTT.

This clonotype was observed a few times. The J gene is TRBJ2-3, the V gene TRBV5-1, with TRBD2 identical over 12 bases. The V gene's germline CDR1 is SGHRS and CDR2 YFSETQ. The V gene end was trimmed by 5 bases and the J gene end by 3 bases; junction bases not matched to a gene: 7. The CDR3 consists of 16 residues. For the CDR3, the DNA is TGCGCCAGCAGAGATGGACTAGCGGGGTATACAGATACGCAGTATTTT. Protein product: CASRDGLAGYTDTQYF.

This clonotype showed up just a few times. This rearrangement joins TRBV11-2 to TRBJ2-2; possible D gene TRBD1, 6 bases. Trimming pared 2 bases from V and 3 bases from J, leaving 16 bases between. The CDR3 has 17 residues. Germline V lookup: CDR1 SGHAT, CDR2 FQNNGV. Here the CDR3 DNA reads TGTGCCAGCAGCTTAATCCCAGGGGCAGGTGACACCGGGGAGCTGTTTTTT. This translates into CASSLIPGAGDTGELFF. Drawing the rest from reference TRBV11-2 and TRBJ2-2, the complete variable domain is EAGVAQSPRYKIIEKRQSVAFWCNPISGHATLYWYQQILGQGPKLLIQFQNNGVVDDSQLPKDRFSAERLKGVDSTLKIQPAKLEDSAVYLCASSLIPGAGDTGELFFGEGSRLTVL.

This clonotype was detected a few times. The chain carries TRBV6-5 and TRBJ2-1; possible D gene TRBD2, 5 bases. Trimming took 8 bases from V and 1 from J, leaving 12 bases between them. CDR1 is MNHEY, CDR2 SVGAGI, per germline. The CDR3 is 14 amino acids. CDR3 sequence: CASGPGSSYNEQFF. The CDR3 DNA follows: TGTGCCAGCGGCCCGGGGAGTTCCTACAATGAGCAGTTCTTC.

The CDR3 loop reads CASSKTAGTGGYTF. The CDR3 DNA follows: TGTGCCAGCAGCAAGACCGCGGGGACAGGTGGCTACACCTTC. The V and J genes are TRBV5-5 and TRBJ1-2, with 8 bases that match TRBD1. Germline V lookup: CDR1 SGHKS, CDR2 YYEKEE (reference sequence). The CDR3 consists of 14 residues. Trimming at V came to 4 bases and at J to 7 bases, leaving 9 bases not matched to a gene.

This clonotype was counted a few times. The chain recombines TRBV4-2 with TRBJ2-5; 8 bases are a match to TRBD1. Germline V CDR1 and CDR2: LGHNA, YNFKEQ. V gave up 0 bases and J gave up 5 bases; unmatched junction bases: 8. The CDR3 has 16 residues. The CDR3 nucleotides read TGTGCCAGCAGCCAAGAACGGTCAGGGGGCTTGGAGACCCAGTACTTC. This encodes CASSQERSGGLETQYF.

This clonotype was picked up many times. The V and J genes are TRBV7-2 and TRBJ2-5; 8 bases align to TRBD2. The CDR3 runs to 14 residues. The ends lost 3 bases at V and 7 bases at J; junction bases unmatched: 7. Per the germline V gene, CDR1 is SGHTA and CDR2 is FQGNSA. The CDR3: CASSFTSGTGTQYF. In DNA form, the CDR3 reads TGTGCCAGCAGCTTCACTAGCGGAACGGGGACCCAGTACTTC.

The J gene is TRBJ1-6, the V gene TRBV7-8; TRBD1 matches 7 bases. CDR3 length: 15 amino acids. In germline, CDR1 is SGHVS, CDR2 FQNEAQ. J lost 6 bases, V lost 5 bases, and 7 bases had no gene match. CDR3 DNA: TGTGCCAGCAGCGCGACAGGGATCGGTAATTCACCCCTCCACTTT. Translated: CASSATGIGNSPLHF.

The rearrangement uses TRBV7-2 and TRBJ2-3; D is uncertain. CDR3 length equals 14 residues. The ends were cut back, 6 bases at V and 1 base at J, with 11 bases in the middle. Germline V gene lookup returns CDR1 SGHTA and CDR2 FQGNSA. CDR3 loop: CASSPFSGTDTQYF. In DNA, the CDR3 is TGTGCCAGCAGTCCCTTTTCTGGCACAGATACGCAGTATTTT.

Only a few counts were recorded for this clonotype. The chain combines TRBV21-1 with TRBJ2-4. TRBV21-1 has pseudogene status. CDR3 size: 10 residues. The CDR3 sequence is CASSKAQGSF. As DNA, the CDR3 is TGTGCCAGCAGCAAAGCGCAGGGAAGCTTC.

This sequence joins TRBV5-1 and TRBJ1-2; 8 positions match TRBD1. After removal of 4 bases from V and 0 bases from J, the junction contained 8 bases not matched to a gene. CDR3 length: 16 residues. Germline-derived CDR1 and CDR2 are SGHRS and YFSETQ. This CDR3 reads CASSPTRTGTNYGYTF. The CDR3 nucleotides are TGCGCCAGCAGCCCCACACGGACAGGGACTAACTATGGCTACACCTTC.

The chain has TRBV5-1 and TRBJ1-2; 7 nucleotides agree with TRBD1. V lost 5 bases to trimming and J lost 0 bases; unmatched junction nucleotides: 7. The CDR3 is 15 residues long. Germline CDR1 and CDR2: SGHRS and YFSETQ. CDR3 in DNA: TGCGCCAGCAGGCGGGACAGAGATACTAACTATGGCTACACCTTC. This encodes CASRRDRDTNYGYTF. Based on the CDR3 plus reference TRBV5-1 and TRBJ1-2, the full variable domain is KAGVTQTPRYLIKTRGQQVTLSCSPISGHRSVSWYQQTPGQGLQFLFEYFSETQRNKGNFPGRFSGRQFSNSRSEMNVSTLELGDSALYLCASRRDRDTNYGYTFGSGTRLTVV.

This clonotype was observed a few times. The V gene is TRBV7-8, the J gene TRBJ1-1; D not resolved. Germline V lookup: CDR1 SGHVS, CDR2 FQNEAQ. The CDR3 extends over 14 amino acids. V gave up 3 bases and J gave up 6 bases, with 14 bases separating them. In nucleotides, the CDR3 is TGTGCCAGCAGCTTCGAGGGTCGCTTGGCTGAAGCTTTCTTT. Protein: CASSFEGRLAEAFF.

This clonotype showed up just a few times. An end of the junction does not agree with germline; a read error may underlie this. The chain combines TRBV4-2 with TRBJ2-4; D call uncertain. The CDR3 is 13 amino acids. Germline V gives CDR1 LGHNA, CDR2 YNFKEQ. CDR3 bases: TGTGCCAGCAGCCAAGATCTGGACCGGAAAACCCACTTC. Translated: CASSQDLDRKTHF.

This clonotype was observed at least ten times. The chain combines TRBV12-3 or TRBV12-4 with TRBJ2-7; D uncertain. V lost 2 bases to trimming and J lost 8 bases, with 7 bases between them. The CDR3 consists of 11 residues. This chain's CDR3 is CASSLLNKQYF. The CDR3 region has the DNA TGTGCCAGCAGTTTACTTAACAAGCAGTACTTC.